The 11 T cell receptor beta chains in this list originate from one sample, sequenced in a study of T cell repertoires in cytomegalovirus infection. TCRdb analysed the reads with MiXCR anew, one entry per CDR3 protein. This sample yields 250,000 to 300,000 distinct CDR3 sequences, of which approximately 9.1% are seen a single time; about 14% belongs to the top ten. Sequenced input: PBMCs. The receptors originated from a human donor in good health (CMV status not recorded). Some clones in this sample may be carry-over from other donors' samples.

This clonotype was detected only a few times. V gene TRBV19 combines with J gene TRBJ2-7, with a tentative D call TRBD1 (6 bases). V gave up 2 bases and J gave up 0 bases, with 11 bases separating them. The CDR3 length is 15 residues. Looked up from germline, CDR1 is LNHDA and CDR2 is SQIVND (reference sequence). CDR3 protein: CASSIQAGASYEQYF. The CDR3 coding sequence is TGTGCCAGTAGTATACAGGCAGGGGCCTCCTACGAGCAGTACTTC. Full variable domain (rest looked up from reference TRBV19 and TRBJ2-7): DGGITQSPKYLFRKEGQNVTLSCEQNLNHDAMYWYRQDPGQGLRLIYYSQIVNDFQKGDIAEGYSVSREKKESFPLTVTSAQKNPTAFYLCASSIQAGASYEQYFGPGTRLTVT.

This clonotype was picked up many times. The chain recombines TRBV7-9 with TRBJ2-3; 7 nucleotides match TRBD1. The CDR3 sequence is 17 residues long. Germline V gives CDR1 SEHNR, CDR2 FQNEAQ (reference sequence). V lost 1 base to trimming and J lost 1 base; unmatched junction nucleotides: 8. CDR3 sequence reads: CASSLGTQGTRTDTQYF. The CDR3, as DNA: TGTGCCAGCAGCTTAGGGACACAGGGGACCCGCACAGATACGCAGTATTTT.

The V call is TRBV20-1, the J call TRBJ2-4; 8 nucleotides agree with TRBD1. Germline V gives CDR1 DFQATT, CDR2 SNEGSKA (reference sequence). This CDR3 is built from 13 residues. J gave up 7 bases and V 2 bases, and 4 bases lay outside the gene matches. CDR3 sequence: CSARSGGTNIQYF. CDR3 DNA sequence: TGCAGTGCTAGATCAGGGGGCACTAACATTCAGTACTTC.

This clonotype was observed at least ten times. This chain uses TRBV7-2 with TRBJ1-2; 12 bases agree with TRBD1. V lost 5 bases, J lost 6 bases, and 13 bases stayed unmatched. Germline lookup yields CDR1 SGHTA and CDR2 FQGNSA. The CDR3 is 17 amino acids. CDR3 protein: CASSRSGTGGNLHGYTF. CDR3 bases: TGTGCCAGCAGCCGATCCGGGACAGGGGGCAATCTCCATGGCTACACCTTC.

The chain joins TRBV6-5 to TRBJ2-3, with D possibly matching TRBD1 (5 bases). Trimming cost V 6 bases and J 4 bases, with 11 bases left between them. Germline CDR1 reads MNHEY; CDR2 reads SVGAGI. The CDR3 covers 13 residues. This CDR3 reads CASSPQGADTQYF. The CDR3 bases are TGTGCCAGCAGCCCCCAAGGGGCAGATACGCAGTATTTT.

Ten or more counts support this clonotype. The V gene is TRBV7-2, the J gene TRBJ2-7; D gene unclear. Germline-derived CDR1 and CDR2 are SGHTA and FQGNSA. Deletions cut 5 bases from V and 3 bases from J, with 17 bases between. The CDR3 totals 15 residues. CDR3 amino acids: CASSPRLDRLYEQYF. CDR3 nucleotides: TGTGCCAGCAGCCCCCGACTCGACCGGCTCTACGAGCAGTACTTC. The entire variable domain, with the rest obtained from reference TRBV7-2 and TRBJ2-7, is as follows: GAGVSQSPSNKVTEKGKDVELRCDPISGHTALYWYRQSLGQGLEFLIYFQGNSAPDKSGLPSDRFSAERTGGSVSTLTIQRTQQEDSAVYLCASSPRLDRLYEQYFGPGTRLTVT.

This clonotype was counted at least ten times. This chain uses TRBV7-2 with TRBJ1-2; no clear D gene. The germline gives CDR1 SGHTA, CDR2 FQGNSA. Trimming shortened V by 10 bases and J by 0 bases, and 12 bases separated the two germline ends. This CDR3 spans 13 amino acids. The CDR3 loop reads CANTEIANYGYTF. The CDR3 bases are TGTGCCAACACAGAAATTGCTAACTATGGCTACACCTTC. The full variable domain, rest sourced from reference TRBV7-2 and TRBJ1-2, is GAGVSQSPSNKVTEKGKDVELRCDPISGHTALYWYRQSLGQGLEFLIYFQGNSAPDKSGLPSDRFSAERTGGSVSTLTIQRTQQEDSAVYLCANTEIANYGYTFGSGTRLTVV.

This clonotype was recorded many times. This rearrangement joins TRBV7-6 to TRBJ2-3, with TRBD2 identical over 8 bases. The CDR3 runs to 15 residues. CDR1 is SGHVS and CDR2 is FNYEAQ in the germline V gene. The ends lost 3 bases at V and 1 base at J; junction bases unmatched: 3. The DNA of the CDR3 is TGTGCCAGCAGCTTTTTTAGCGGGGGCACAGATACGCAGTATTTT. This codes for CASSFFSGGTDTQYF.

The CDR3, as DNA: TGTGCCAGTAGTGGACAGGGCTGGCGCTACACCTTC. Translating gives CASSGQGWRYTF. This sequence joins TRBV19 and TRBJ1-2; 8 nucleotides line up with TRBD1. V gave up 5 bases and J gave up 9 bases; unmatched junction bases: 5. This CDR3 is built from 12 residues. Germline CDR1 and CDR2: LNHDA and SQIVND (reference sequence).

This clonotype has only a few counts. The chain combines TRBV28 with TRBJ1-1, with D possibly being TRBD1 (5 bases). Germline values: CDR1 MDHEN, CDR2 SYDVKM. The CDR3 is made up of 14 amino acids. The V end lost 4 bases, the J end lost 0 bases, and 9 bases lay between the germline ends. This CDR3 is CASSWGGMNTEAFF. The CDR3 DNA reads as TGTGCCAGCAGTTGGGGGGGGATGAACACTGAAGCTTTCTTT.

This clonotype was seen repeatedly, ten times or more. V and J are TRBV7-3 and TRBJ2-1, with D possibly matching TRBD2 (6 bases). Germline values: CDR1 SGHTA, CDR2 FQGTGA. The CDR3 length is 12 residues. Trimming removed 4 bases from V and 11 bases from J, with 12 bases in between. DNA for the CDR3: TGTGCCAGCAGCTCCCCCGCGGGAAAGCAGTTCTTC. This encodes CASSSPAGKQFF.